The entry below describes one TCR beta chain. Its antigen remains unidentified. Only in-frame clones appear in the TCRdb table, and some are missing; sequencing was by immunoSEQ multiplex PCR. In the table there are 90,000 to 150,000 clones, 85% to 90% of which are singletons. This record comes from a study of T cell responses to AZD1222 COVID-19 vaccine. Broader study findings: Donors skewed white British and female; clonal diversity was possibly underestimated.

The CDR3 is 15 amino acids. V lost 2 bases and J 5 bases, leaving 12 bases between the germline ends. From germline, CDR1 is SNHLY and CDR2 FYNNEI. The clonotype was recovered from an adult in good health. The sample consisted of peripheral blood, taken on day 0 of AZD1222 vaccination. V gene TRBV2 combines with J gene TRBJ1-4; maybe TRBD1 (5 bases). This chain's CDR3 is CASSESGQGNEKLFF. CDR3 DNA: TGTGCCAGCAGTGAAAGTGGACAAGGGAATGAAAAACTGTTTTTT.